The TCR beta chain under discussion was sequenced for a study of CD8 T cells in Susac syndrome. Reverse transcription of about 0.5 to 1 ug RNA used random hexamers. MiXCR, run by TCRdb on the immunoSEQ multiplex PCR reads, gives a single entry per CDR3 protein. The sample lists more than 70,000 distinct CDR3 sequences; 75% to 95% were seen once. V lost 6 bases and J lost 0, with 11 bases in between. Germline V gene data show CDR1 as SGDLS and CDR2 as YYNGEE. CDR3 size: 14 residues. The source material was CD8+ T cells from PBMCs. The chain recombines TRBV9 with TRBJ2-3, with D perhaps assigned TRBD1 or TRBD2 (5 bases each). This TCR was sampled from a human donor with multiple sclerosis. The CDR3 region is CASNEGPSTDTQYF. CDR3 nucleotides: TGTGCCAGCAACGAGGGGCCAAGCACAGATACGCAGTATTTT.